The 30 T cell receptor beta chains given below trace back to one sample, sequenced in a study of blood T cells in healthy people across ages. PCR was performed a second time for about 7 to 12 cycles using a sample-barcoded 5' primer and a J-beta primer mix. In TCRdb, the 5' RACE reads were re-called with MiXCR into one record per CDR3 protein. Among roughly 1,300,000 distinct CDR3 sequences listed, roughly 64% were seen once. The source material was blood. The receptors derive from a man between 18 and 29 years old in good health.

The CDR3 region has the DNA TGTGCCAGCAGTTACCCACAGACTTGGGATCGCTGGGCCAACGTCCTGACTTTC. Its translation: CASSYPQTWDRWANVLTF. V usage is TRBV6-2 or TRBV6-3 and J usage is TRBJ2-6; D gene ambiguous. Trimming removed 2 bases from V and 5 bases from J, with 19 bases in between. This CDR3 is 18 amino acids long. CDR1 is MNHEY, CDR2 SVGEGT, per germline.

V gene TRBV5-1 combines with J gene TRBJ1-2; D is uncertain. Germline V CDR1 and CDR2: SGHRS, YFSETQ. Deletions cut 0 bases from V and 4 bases from J, with 13 bases between. CDR3 size: 15 residues. Written as DNA, the CDR3 is TGCGCCAGCAGCTTGGACACTCCTCTTAGCTATGGCTACACCTTC. It is translated as CASSLDTPLSYGYTF.

This clonotype was detected only a few times. The V gene is TRBV7-6, the J gene TRBJ1-6, with no clear D. V was cut by 1 base and J by 6 bases, with 10 bases left in between. The CDR3 covers 15 residues. CDR1 is SGHVS and CDR2 is FNYEAQ in the germline V gene. In DNA form, the CDR3 reads TGTGCCAGCAGCTTAGGGTTCGAAAGTAATTCACCCCTCCACTTT. Translating gives CASSLGFESNSPLHF.

V and J are TRBV29-1 and TRBJ1-2, with D possibly matching TRBD1 (5 bases). CDR3 size: 11 residues. V lost 1 base to trimming and J lost 9 bases, with 9 bases between them. CDR1 is SQVTM, CDR2 ANQGSEA, per germline. The CDR3 DNA is TGCAGCGTTGAAGGCTGGGGGAGCTACACCTTC. Residues: CSVEGWGSYTF.

This rearrangement joins TRBV3-1 to TRBJ2-6; TRBD1 matches at 7 bases. CDR1 and CDR2 from the germline V gene are LGHDT and YNNKEL (reference sequence). The CDR3 totals 17 residues. V dropped 3 bases and J dropped 0; count of bases not matched to a gene: 5. DNA of the CDR3: TGTGCCAGCAGCCAGTTGGGACAGCACTCTGGGGCCAACGTCCTGACTTTC. Its protein is CASSQLGQHSGANVLTF.

The genes are TRBV20-1 and TRBJ2-3; D is perhaps TRBD2 (6 bases). The V end lost 6 bases, the J end lost 5 bases, and 15 bases lay between the germline ends. The CDR3 is 13 residues long. Germline V CDR1 and CDR2: DFQATT, SNEGSKA (reference sequence). The CDR3 nucleotides read TGCAGTGCCCCCGGGGGACGCAGAGATACGCAGTATTTT. It translates to CSAPGGRRDTQYF.

This clonotype has a handful of counts. The genes are TRBV6-2 or TRBV6-3 and TRBJ2-3; TRBD2 matches at 7 bases. J was trimmed by 6 bases and V by 0 bases; bases with no gene match: 12. CDR1 and CDR2 from the germline V gene are MNHEY and SVGEGT. This CDR3 has 17 amino acids. The chain's CDR3 is CASSYSSSGETGDTQYF. DNA for the CDR3: TGTGCCAGCAGTTACTCATCCAGCGGGGAGACCGGTGATACGCAGTATTTT.

CDR3 region: CSANGHSNQPQHF. CDR3 in DNA: TGCAGTGCTAACGGACATAGCAATCAGCCCCAGCATTTT. V and J are TRBV20-1 and TRBJ1-5; maybe TRBD1 (5 bases). CDR1 DFQATT and CDR2 SNEGSKA come from the germline V gene (reference sequence). The CDR3 covers 13 residues. With 4 bases removed from V and 0 bases from J, the gap between germline ends came to 7 bases.

V and J are TRBV2 and TRBJ2-4; D may be TRBD1 (5 bases). The DNA end is more similar to TRBJ2-7, so the J call may be wrong. CDR1 is SNHLY and CDR2 is FYNNEI in the germline V gene. CDR3 length: 12 amino acids. CDR3 nucleotides: TGTGCCAGCAGTGTCCACAGGTACGAGCAGTACTTC. It specifies CASSVHRYEQYF.

J is TRBJ2-3 and V is TRBV6-5; D is ambiguous. This CDR3 is 13 amino acids long. Trimming took 0 bases from V and 7 from J, leaving 8 bases between them. Germline CDR1 reads MNHEY; CDR2 reads SVGAGI. The CDR3 loop is CASSYSKYYTQYF. As DNA, the CDR3 is TGTGCCAGCAGTTACTCGAAGTATTATACGCAGTATTTT.

The chain carries TRBV11-2 and TRBJ2-1; 10 bases are shared with TRBD2. The better agreement between TRBJ2-7 and the DNA end casts doubt on the J call. This CDR3 has 16 amino acids. The germline V gene has CDR1 SGHAT and CDR2 FQNNGV. The CDR3: CASSPLAGGAYNEQYF. The CDR3 DNA follows: TGTGCCAGCAGCCCCTTAGCGGGGGGCGCCTACAATGAGCAGTACTTC.

The rearrangement joins TRBV6-2 or TRBV6-3 to TRBJ2-2, with 7 bases that match TRBD1. Germline lookup yields CDR1 MNHEY and CDR2 SVGEGT. This CDR3 comprises 17 residues. V shed 2 bases, J shed 6 bases, and the junction held 12 bases outside the gene matches. In nucleotides, the CDR3 is TGTGCCAGCAGTTACCACCTCGGACAGGCGAGGGCCGGGGAGCTGTTTTTT. Encoded protein: CASSYHLGQARAGELFF.

The chain uses TRBV25-1 and TRBJ2-1; 11 bases align to TRBD2. J lost 10 bases, V lost 4 bases, and 9 bases had no gene match. In germline, CDR1 is MGHDK, CDR2 SYGVNS. The CDR3 loop spans 15 amino acids. CDR3 loop: CASSAVAGGPGEQFF. CDR3 DNA: TGTGCCAGCAGTGCGGTAGCGGGAGGGCCAGGAGAGCAGTTCTTC.

This clonotype showed up just a few times. The chain recombines TRBV27 with TRBJ1-2; 9 bases line up with TRBD1. The CDR3 loop spans 15 amino acids. J gave up 3 bases and V 1 base, and 3 bases lay outside the gene matches. Germline V gives CDR1 MNHEY, CDR2 SMNVEV (reference sequence). Here the CDR3 reads CASSLWGDRDYGYTF. The DNA for the CDR3 is TGTGCCAGCAGTTTATGGGGGGACAGGGACTATGGCTACACCTTC.

This clonotype was observed a few times. Here the CDR3 reads CASSPRLAGESIQYF. DNA for the CDR3: TGTGCCAGCAGTCCCCGACTAGCGGGAGAGAGCATTCAGTACTTC. The chain has TRBV6-5 and TRBJ2-4, with 12 bases fitting TRBD2. CDR1 and CDR2 (germline): MNHEY, SVGAGI. The CDR3 is 15 residues long. Losses at the gene ends were 5 bases for V and 9 bases for J; bases not matched to a gene: 8.

This clonotype has only one observation. The rearrangement joins TRBV7-2 to TRBJ2-7; 8 bases agree with TRBD1. CDR1 and CDR2 from the germline V gene are SGHTA and FQGNSA. The CDR3 is 15 amino acids. The J segment lost 9 bases and the V segment lost 4 bases, leaving 14 bases of the junction unmatched. The CDR3 DNA reads as TGTGCCAGCAGCTCATGGGGGACAGGCGCAGACGGGCAGTACTTC. As protein: CASSSWGTGADGQYF.

CDR3 in amino acids: CASIPFAGGGLKTQYF. The CDR3 DNA reads TGCGCCAGCATCCCTTTCGCGGGAGGGGGTTTGAAGACCCAGTACTTC. This chain connects TRBV5-1 to TRBJ2-5; the match to TRBD2 covers 9 bases. V lost 6 bases, J lost 6 bases, and 15 bases stayed unmatched. The CDR3 is made up of 16 amino acids. Germline assignment: CDR1 SGHRS and CDR2 YFSETQ.

In its sample, this clonotype was seen once. This chain uses TRBV6-5 with TRBJ2-3; 8 bases are a match to TRBD1. The V gene's germline CDR1 is MNHEY and CDR2 SVGAGI. The ends lost 6 bases at V and 2 bases at J; junction bases unmatched: 7. The CDR3 has 15 residues. The CDR3 sequence: CASSPTGGVTDTQYF. The CDR3 DNA is TGTGCCAGCAGCCCAACAGGGGGAGTCACAGATACGCAGTATTTT.

The rearrangement joins TRBV6-2 or TRBV6-3 to TRBJ2-2; weak D call: TRBD1 (5 bases). Germline-derived CDR1 and CDR2 are MNHEY and SVGEGT. This CDR3 has 14 residues. Trimming left V 6 bases short and J 7 bases short, with 15 bases between. The CDR3 sequence: CASSPQGYSGELFF. CDR3 bases: TGTGCCAGCAGCCCCCAGGGTTATAGCGGGGAGCTGTTTTTT.

This chain uses TRBV4-2 with TRBJ1-2; 7 positions agree with TRBD1. After removal of 1 base from V and 4 bases from J, the junction contained 6 bases not matched to a gene. The germline gives CDR1 LGHNA, CDR2 YNFKEQ. The CDR3 runs 15 residues. This chain's CDR3 is CASSQVGQDGYGYTF. In DNA, the CDR3 is TGTGCCAGCAGCCAAGTTGGACAGGATGGCTATGGCTACACCTTC.

This clonotype turned up a few times. The genes are TRBV7-9 and TRBJ2-5, with 7 positions matching TRBD2. The CDR3 totals 17 residues. J lost 1 base, V lost 5 bases, and 13 bases had no gene match. CDR1 and CDR2 from the germline V gene are SEHNR and FQNEAQ (reference sequence). The CDR3 protein is CASSLPSSGVAQETQYF. CDR3 coding DNA: TGTGCCAGCAGCCTACCCTCCAGCGGGGTTGCCCAAGAGACCCAGTACTTC.

The chain recombines TRBV5-8 with TRBJ2-1; TRBD1 agrees at 11 bases. This CDR3 spans 17 amino acids. CDR1 is SGHTS, CDR2 YDEGEE, per germline. V dropped 4 bases and J dropped 4; count of bases not matched to a gene: 10. The CDR3 region has the DNA TGTGCCAGCAGCGGACCGGGACAGGGGGACCTATACAATGAGCAGTTCTTC. Its protein product is CASSGPGQGDLYNEQFF.

The chain joins TRBV10-3 to TRBJ2-6, with TRBD2 matching over 12 bases. The V gene end was trimmed by 4 bases and the J gene end by 0 bases; junction bases not matched to a gene: 7. CDR3 size: 19 residues. Germline V CDR1 and CDR2: ENHRY, SYGVKD. CDR3: CAISVPTSGGGSGANVLTF. The CDR3 DNA reads as TGTGCCATCAGTGTCCCGACTAGCGGGGGAGGCTCTGGGGCCAACGTCCTGACTTTC.

The genes are TRBV6-2 or TRBV6-3 and TRBJ2-1; D ambiguous. The germline V gene encodes CDR1 MNHEY and CDR2 SVGEGT. Deletions cut 8 bases from V and 2 bases from J, with 7 bases between. The CDR3 has 12 residues. The CDR3 DNA reads as TGTGCCAGCGGAACCGCCTACAATGAGCAGTTCTTC. Translation: CASGTAYNEQFF.

This sequence joins TRBV29-1 and TRBJ1-5; no clear D gene. Per the germline V gene, CDR1 is SQVTM and CDR2 is ANQGSEA. Trimming removed 4 bases from V and 5 bases from J, with 9 bases in between. CDR3 length: 12 residues. CDR3 DNA: TGCAGCGTTGTTTTTGAGGATCAGCCCCAGCATTTT. It translates to CSVVFEDQPQHF.

This chain connects TRBV7-2 to TRBJ1-2; possible D gene TRBD1, 5 bases. V was clipped by 1 base and J by 8 bases, with 17 bases between them. CDR3 length: 15 residues. From germline, CDR1 is SGHTA and CDR2 FQGNSA. CDR3 sequence: CASSLEGQGLGGYTF. The CDR3 DNA sequence: TGTGCCAGCAGCTTAGAAGGGCAGGGACTTGGAGGCTACACCTTC.

V gene TRBV7-2 combines with J gene TRBJ2-6; D call uncertain. V gave up 0 bases and J gave up 0 bases, with 9 bases separating them. Germline V gene sequence: CDR1 SGHTA, CDR2 FQGNSA. The CDR3 is made up of 17 amino acids. The CDR3 bases are TGTGCCAGCAGCTTAGCGCCGGTGGGCTCTGGGGCCAACGTCCTGACTTTC. Residues: CASSLAPVGSGANVLTF.

The V call is TRBV6-6, the J call TRBJ2-4; D is unclear. The end of the DNA fits TRBJ2-7 better, so the J call may be wrong. The CDR3 is made up of 14 amino acids. The germline V gene encodes CDR1 MNHNY and CDR2 SVGAGI (reference sequence). The CDR3 region has the DNA TGTGCCAGCAGTTACAGGATACAACCCTACGAGCAGTACTTC. It is translated as CASSYRIQPYEQYF.

In this sample, this clonotype turned up a few times. J is TRBJ2-1 and V is TRBV4-1, with D perhaps matching TRBD1 (6 bases). The CDR3 consists of 17 residues. Trimming left V 0 bases short and J 7 bases short, with 19 bases between. The germline CDR1 and CDR2 sequences are MGHRA and YSYEKL. The CDR3: CASSQDGGTGYWNEQFF. In nucleotides, the CDR3 is TGCGCCAGCAGCCAAGATGGGGGAACAGGGTATTGGAATGAGCAGTTCTTC.

The gene calls are TRBV15 and TRBJ2-1; D uncertain. CDR1 LNHNV and CDR2 YYDKDF come from the germline V gene (reference sequence). Trimming pared 2 bases from V and 5 bases from J, leaving 19 bases between. The CDR3 has 17 residues. The CDR3 nucleotides are TGTGCCACCAGCAGATTCCGGGTCTCCTCGGCGAACAATGAGCAGTTCTTC. As protein: CATSRFRVSSANNEQFF. Full variable domain (outside the CDR3, taken from reference TRBV15 and TRBJ2-1): DAMVIQNPRYQVTQFGKPVTLSCSQTLNHNVMYWYQQKSSQAPKLLFHYYDKDFNNEADTPDNFQSRRPNTSFCFLDIRSPGLGDTAMYLCATSRFRVSSANNEQFFGPGTRLTVL.